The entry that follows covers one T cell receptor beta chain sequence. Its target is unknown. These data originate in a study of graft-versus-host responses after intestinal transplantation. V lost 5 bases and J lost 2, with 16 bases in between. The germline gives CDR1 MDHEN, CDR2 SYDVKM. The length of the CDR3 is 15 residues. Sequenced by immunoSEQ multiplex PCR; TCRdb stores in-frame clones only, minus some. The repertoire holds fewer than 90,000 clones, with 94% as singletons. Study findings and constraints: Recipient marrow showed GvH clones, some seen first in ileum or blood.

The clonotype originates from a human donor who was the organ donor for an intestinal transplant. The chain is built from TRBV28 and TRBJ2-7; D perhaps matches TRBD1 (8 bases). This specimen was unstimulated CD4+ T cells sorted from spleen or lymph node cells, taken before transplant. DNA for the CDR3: TGTGCCAGCAGTGCGGGGGACAGGAGTACCTACGAGCAGTACTTC. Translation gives CASSAGDRSTYEQYF. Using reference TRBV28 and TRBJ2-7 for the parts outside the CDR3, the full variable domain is DVKVTQSSRYLVKRTGEKVFLECVQDMDHENMFWYRQDPGLGLRLIYFSYDVKMKEKGDIPEGYSVSREKKERFSLILESASTNQTSMYLCASSAGDRSTYEQYFGPGTRLTVT.